This TCR beta chain was sequenced in a study of T cell responses to AZD1222 COVID-19 vaccine. Overall study results and limits: Most donors were white British, females outnumbered males, and clonal diversity was possibly underestimated.

Clones were sequenced by immunoSEQ multiplex PCR, and TCRdb holds only the in-frame ones, with some missing. The data show 90,000 to 110,000 clones, about 81% seen once. This clone appeared a single time. Antigen specificity is unknown. Germline CDR1 is MNHEY and CDR2 is SVGAGI. The CDR3 runs to 15 residues. V gave up 2 bases and J gave up 4 bases, with 14 bases separating them. The sample here was peripheral blood, taken on day 0 of AZD1222 vaccination. The clonotype comes from an adult in good health. This sequence joins TRBV6-5 and TRBJ2-5; D call uncertain. The CDR3 DNA reads TGTGCCAGCAGTTACGGCGGTTTGCCTGGAGAGACCCAGTACTTC. It encodes CASSYGGLPGETQYF.